This T cell receptor (beta chain) was recorded in a study of T cell responses to AZD1222 COVID-19 vaccine. TCRdb's table, derived via immunoSEQ multiplex PCR, lists solely in-frame clones and lacks some. The table records about 110,000 clones, roughly 89% of them present only once. Whole-study findings and limits: There were vaccine-associated CD4 TCRs across spike, dominant at 160-218 and 743-854. Among the donors, most were white British and more were female, and clonal diversity was possibly underestimated.

CDR3 length equals 16 residues. The ends lost 7 bases at V and 1 base at J; junction bases unmatched: 10. The germline V gene encodes CDR1 SNHLY and CDR2 FYNNEI. Details on this clone: As yet, its antigen is unknown.

This TCR was recovered from an adult who received the AZD1222 COVID-19 vaccine. The chain couples TRBV2 to TRBJ2-5, with TRBD2 matching 9 bases. The material sequenced was peripheral blood, taken 28 days after the second AZD1222 dose. The chain's CDR3 is CASMGGAGGPQETQYF. As DNA, the CDR3 is TGTGCCAGCATGGGGGGCGCGGGAGGGCCCCAAGAGACCCAGTACTTC.